These 32 T cell receptor beta chains were all obtained from the same sample, sequenced in a study of molecular identifiers for immune sequencing clone quantification. TCRdb re-analysed the PCR reads in MiXCR, keeping a single row per CDR3 protein. This table has 490,000 or so distinct CDR3 sequences, about 22% appearing once. Sequencing was performed on naive CD8+ T cells from blood, with Jurkat cell RNA spiked in. Subset of the sample: FACS-sorted CD8+CD4-CCR7+CD45RA+ naive T cells. The receptors stem from a human donor in good health. Some libraries in this study had Jurkat cell RNA spiked in.

The sample holds many counts of this clonotype. The chain's CDR3 is CASSLSTGGLPNTEAFF. CDR3 bases: TGTGCCAGCAGTTTATCGACAGGGGGATTACCTAACACTGAAGCTTTCTTT. V and J are TRBV27 and TRBJ1-1; 9 nucleotides align to TRBD1. The V gene end was trimmed by 0 bases and the J gene end by 2 bases; junction bases not matched to a gene: 7. Germline values: CDR1 MNHEY, CDR2 SMNVEV (reference sequence). The CDR3 runs 17 residues.

Notes on this clonotype: One end of the junction does not line up with germline, which may come from a read error. CDR3 sequence reads: CASGIHPGQGLAGSHRYAVF. The CDR3 DNA follows: TGTGCCAGCGGAATACATCCGGGACAGGGACTAGCGGGTTCACACAGATACGCAGTATTT. V gene TRBV12-3 or TRBV12-4 combines with J gene TRBJ2-3; 12 nucleotides match TRBD2. The CDR3 has 20 residues.

About this clonotype: This may be a read error, as it is one base from a much larger clone. The chain joins TRBV19 to TRBJ1-5; the D is unclear. Germline V lookup: CDR1 LNHDA, CDR2 SQIVND (reference sequence). The germline V and J ends were trimmed by 10 bases and 2 bases, with 15 bases remaining between them. The CDR3 is made up of 14 amino acids. CDR3 nucleotides: TGTGCCACCTTGAAGGCGGTTGGCAATCAGCCCCAGCATTTT. It codes for CATLKAVGNQPQHF. The entire variable domain, with the rest obtained from reference TRBV19 and TRBJ1-5, is as follows: DGGITQSPKYLFRKEGQNVTLSCEQNLNHDAMYWYRQDPGQGLRLIYYSQIVNDFQKGDIAEGYSVSREKKESFPLTVTSAQKNPTAFYLCATLKAVGNQPQHFGDGTRLSIL.

This clonotype was seen repeatedly, ten times or more. This chain joins TRBV4-2 and TRBJ1-4; D is unresolved. Germline V CDR1 and CDR2: LGHNA, YNFKEQ. This CDR3 is built from 11 residues. V lost 6 bases to trimming and J lost 11 bases, with 10 bases between them. CDR3 DNA sequence: TGTGCCAGCAGGCATTCCGACAAACTGTTTTTT. This translates into CASRHSDKLFF.

The chain has TRBV7-9 and TRBJ2-7; TRBD1 matches at 11 bases. V trimming: 2 bases; J trimming: 3 bases; junction bases outside the gene matches: 6. Germline CDR1 and CDR2: SEHNR and FQNEAQ (reference sequence). The CDR3 loop spans 16 amino acids. CDR3 sequence (DNA): TGTGCCAGCAGCTTAATGACGGGGACAGGGGGCTACGAGCAGTACTTC. Translation gives CASSLMTGTGGYEQYF. Full variable domain (remainder filled in from reference TRBV7-9 and TRBJ2-7): DTGVSQNPRHKITKRGQNVTFRCDPISEHNRLYWYRQTLGQGPEFLTYFQNEAQLEKSRLLSDRFSAERPKGSFSTLEIQRTEQGDSAMYLCASSLMTGTGGYEQYFGPGTRLTVT.

The chain couples TRBV4-1 to TRBJ2-7, with D maybe TRBD2 (6 bases). The CDR3 is 14 amino acids. Trimming removed 5 bases at V and 0 bases at J, with 11 bases between. CDR1 MGHRA and CDR2 YSYEKL come from the germline V gene. The CDR3 coding sequence is TGCGCCAGCAGCTTGGGACTGCACTCCTACGAGCAGTACTTC. The encoded protein is CASSLGLHSYEQYF.

The chain is built from TRBV30 and TRBJ2-7, with unresolved D. The germline V gene encodes CDR1 GTSNPN and CDR2 SVGIG (reference sequence). Trimming shortened V by 0 bases and J by 4 bases, and 7 bases separated the two germline ends. This CDR3 is 12 amino acids long. CDR3 protein: CAWSVGAYEQYF. CDR3 coding DNA: TGTGCCTGGAGTGTCGGAGCATACGAGCAGTACTTC.

J is TRBJ2-5 and V is TRBV6-5, with D perhaps TRBD1 (6 bases). Trimming removed 6 bases from V and 4 bases from J, with 15 bases in between. Looked up from germline, CDR1 is MNHEY and CDR2 is SVGAGI. This CDR3 region has 14 residues. The DNA for the CDR3 is TGTGCCAGCAGACAAACAGGGCTCGCAGAGACCCAGTACTTC. As protein: CASRQTGLAETQYF.

The genes are TRBV12-3 or TRBV12-4 and TRBJ2-3; D is perhaps TRBD1 (5 bases). The V and J ends lost 3 bases and 6 bases respectively, with 10 bases between them. The CDR3 has 13 amino acids. CDR3 region: CASSFLSGDTQYF. CDR3 nucleotides: TGTGCCAGCAGTTTTCTGTCAGGGGATACGCAGTATTTT.

This clonotype has ten or more counts. The V call is TRBV7-2, the J call TRBJ2-6; D is undetermined. This CDR3 contains 15 residues. Trimming shortened V by 5 bases and J by 4 bases, and 12 bases separated the two germline ends. Germline CDR1 reads SGHTA; CDR2 reads FQGNSA. CDR3 coding DNA: TGTGCCAGCAGCCTGACCCACTGGGGGGCCAACGTCCTGACTTTC. It yields the protein CASSLTHWGANVLTF.

The chain is built from TRBV27 and TRBJ1-2; 9 bases align to TRBD1. The CDR3 spans 17 residues. Germline V gene data show CDR1 as MNHEY and CDR2 as SMNVEV (reference sequence). After removal of 5 bases from V and 2 bases from J, the junction contained 12 bases not matched to a gene. The DNA for the CDR3 is TGTGCCAGCAGTCCGACTCAGAGGGACAGGGTAAACTATGGCTACACCTTC. As protein: CASSPTQRDRVNYGYTF.

V gene TRBV27 combines with J gene TRBJ1-2; 9 positions match TRBD1. CDR3 length: 16 amino acids. Germline V gene sequence: CDR1 MNHEY, CDR2 SMNVEV (reference sequence). V trimming: 0 bases; J trimming: 2 bases; junction bases outside the gene matches: 4. CDR3: CASSLSPGQGNYGYTF. The CDR3 nucleotides are TGTGCCAGCAGTTTATCGCCCGGACAGGGGAACTATGGCTACACCTTC.

This clonotype was seen at least ten times. The gene calls are TRBV19 and TRBJ2-7; 8 bases are shared with TRBD1. J lost 2 bases, V lost 4 bases, and 13 bases had no gene match. CDR1 LNHDA and CDR2 SQIVND come from the germline V gene (reference sequence). The CDR3 consists of 17 residues. As DNA, the CDR3 is TGTGCCAGTAGTACCGGACAGGGAGTAGCCCCCGCCTACGAGCAGTACTTC. This sequence encodes CASSTGQGVAPAYEQYF.

This clonotype was observed many times. This chain connects TRBV29-1 to TRBJ1-2, with 8 bases fitting TRBD1. The CDR3 contains 11 residues. J was trimmed by 6 bases and V by 7 bases; bases with no gene match: 4. Germline V gene data show CDR1 as SQVTM and CDR2 as ANQGSEA. CDR3 nucleotides: TGCAGCGGATGGACAGGGAATGGCTACACCTTC. Protein: CSGWTGNGYTF.

The V and J genes are TRBV6-2 or TRBV6-3 and TRBJ2-3; D is ambiguous. The CDR3 runs 16 residues. With 0 bases removed from V and 2 bases from J, the gap between germline ends came to 12 bases. The germline V gene encodes CDR1 MNHEY and CDR2 SVGEGT. The CDR3 here is CASSYSAVLVTDTQYF. For the CDR3, the DNA is TGTGCCAGCAGTTACTCGGCCGTTTTGGTCACAGATACGCAGTATTTT.

This clonotype was recorded many times. This sequence joins TRBV7-6 and TRBJ2-3, with TRBD2 as a possible D gene (6 bases). Trimming removed 2 bases from V and 0 bases from J, with 9 bases in between. Germline values: CDR1 SGHVS, CDR2 FNYEAQ. The CDR3 has 15 amino acids. CDR3: CASSLRGSSTDTQYF. The DNA of the CDR3 is TGTGCCAGCAGCTTACGGGGGTCCAGCACAGATACGCAGTATTTT.

This clonotype has a count of ten or more. The V and J genes are TRBV6-2 or TRBV6-3 and TRBJ1-5, with D tentatively TRBD1 (6 bases). V lost 6 bases to trimming and J lost 4 bases, with 16 bases between them. The CDR3 runs 15 residues. CDR1 is MNHEY and CDR2 is SVGEGT in the germline V gene. CDR3 sequence: CASSSGKGGNQPQHF. CDR3 sequence (DNA): TGTGCCAGCAGCTCAGGGAAGGGGGGGAATCAGCCCCAGCATTTT.

This clonotype was picked up a small number of times. The gene calls are TRBV7-8 and TRBJ1-1; no reliable D call. The CDR3 is 15 residues long. Germline-derived CDR1 and CDR2 are SGHVS and FQNEAQ. The ends were cut back, 1 base at V and 4 bases at J, with 13 bases in the middle. CDR3 sequence (DNA): TGTGCCAGCAGCTTAGAAGCCTGGGGTCGCACTGAAGCTTTCTTT. Translation gives CASSLEAWGRTEAFF.

The V and J genes are TRBV12-3 or TRBV12-4 and TRBJ2-2; D is unresolved. V was cut by 6 bases and J by 5 bases, with 19 bases left in between. The length of the CDR3 is 16 residues. CDR3 residues: CASSHPLTRPTGELFF. The CDR3 DNA follows: TGTGCCAGCAGCCATCCCCTTACCCGGCCGACCGGGGAGCTGTTTTTT.

The chain uses TRBV7-2 and TRBJ1-6, with a tentative D call TRBD1 (6 bases). Germline V gene lookup returns CDR1 SGHTA and CDR2 FQGNSA. The CDR3 totals 17 residues. The V end lost 6 bases, the J end lost 0 bases, and 15 bases lay between the germline ends. The CDR3 bases are TGTGCCAGCAGTCGTCGACAGGAGGACTCCTATAATTCACCCCTCCACTTT. Its protein is CASSRRQEDSYNSPLHF.

Regarding this clonotype: A junction boundary mismatches the germline segment, possibly from a read error. As DNA, the CDR3 is TGTGCCAGCAGCGACGGATATCAGCCCCGGCATTTT. Its translation is CASSDGYQPRHF. This chain uses TRBV9 with TRBJ1-5; D uncertain. This CDR3 contains 12 residues. Germline assignment: CDR1 SGDLS and CDR2 YYNGEE.

As for this clonotype: This sequence may be a read error, since a much larger clone differs from it by one base. The rearrangement joins TRBV6-5 to TRBJ2-7, with D possibly matching TRBD1 (6 bases). The CDR3 loop spans 15 amino acids. CDR1 and CDR2 (germline): MNHEY, SVGAGI. CDR3 DNA: TGTGTCAGCAGTTACGGGTGGACAGTCTCCTACGAGCAGTACTTC. Its translation is CVSSYGWTVSYEQYF.

The chain is built from TRBV6-5 and TRBJ2-3; unclear D gene. This CDR3 comprises 14 residues. From germline, CDR1 is MNHEY and CDR2 SVGAGI. The V and J ends lost 0 bases and 5 bases respectively, with 9 bases between them. The CDR3 DNA reads TGTGCCAGCAGTTACTCGACTCTAGGAGATACGCAGTATTTT. Its translation is CASSYSTLGDTQYF.

This clonotype was seen just once. The chain recombines TRBV7-9 with TRBJ2-7; TRBD1 might be the D (6 bases). CDR1 SEHNR and CDR2 FQNEAQ come from the germline V gene (reference sequence). The CDR3 is 15 amino acids. V lost 5 bases to trimming and J lost 0 bases, with 14 bases between them. The CDR3 bases are TGTGCCAGCAGCCAATCGGGACACCTCTCCTACGAGCAGTACTTC. It specifies CASSQSGHLSYEQYF.

This clonotype has ten or more counts. The gene calls are TRBV6-2 or TRBV6-3 and TRBJ2-3; D ambiguous. In germline, CDR1 is MNHEY, CDR2 SVGEGT. Trimming pared 6 bases from V and 2 bases from J, leaving 6 bases between. The CDR3 extends over 12 amino acids. CDR3 residues: CASRRYTDTQYF. The CDR3 region has the DNA TGTGCCAGCAGGAGATACACAGATACGCAGTATTTT.

The V gene is TRBV24-1, the J gene TRBJ2-2; D gene ambiguous. Germline V gene sequence: CDR1 KGHDR, CDR2 SFDVKD. The length of the CDR3 is 15 residues. Trimming took 3 bases from V and 2 from J, leaving 9 bases between them. CDR3 sequence (DNA): TGTGCCACCAGTGATGGTGCCATAAACACCGGGGAGCTGTTTTTT. It specifies CATSDGAINTGELFF.

The chain has TRBV7-3 and TRBJ2-3, with D uncertain. Looked up from germline, CDR1 is SGHTA and CDR2 is FQGTGA. This CDR3 is built from 15 residues. The germline V and J ends were trimmed by 7 bases and 2 bases, with 16 bases remaining between them. CDR3 DNA sequence: TGTGCCAGCAAGCTCATACCACAGACCACAGATACGCAGTATTTT. This gives the protein CASKLIPQTTDTQYF.

This clonotype has more than one count but fewer than ten. The chain couples TRBV3-1 to TRBJ2-7; the D is unclear. V was pared by 1 base and J by 3 bases, with 10 bases between. The CDR3 sequence is 14 residues long. Germline assignment: CDR1 LGHDT and CDR2 YNNKEL (reference sequence). CDR3 protein: CASSQGPELYEQYF. In DNA form, the CDR3 reads TGTGCCAGCAGCCAAGGACCCGAACTCTACGAGCAGTACTTC.

V is TRBV6-6 and J is TRBJ1-1, with D possibly being TRBD1 (5 bases). The germline V and J ends were trimmed by 5 bases and 0 bases, with 7 bases remaining between them. Germline V gene lookup returns CDR1 MNHNY and CDR2 SVGAGI (reference sequence). This CDR3 is 13 amino acids long. This chain's CDR3 is CASSRQMNTEAFF. Here the CDR3 DNA reads TGTGCCAGCAGTCGACAGATGAACACTGAAGCTTTCTTT.

This clonotype was recorded many times. V gene TRBV14 combines with J gene TRBJ2-5; possibly TRBD1 for D (5 bases). This CDR3 contains 15 residues. The germline V gene encodes CDR1 SGHDN and CDR2 FVKESK. Trimming cost V 1 base and J 0 bases, with 9 bases left between them. The CDR3 is CASSQGQLYQETQYF. As DNA, the CDR3 is TGTGCCAGCAGCCAAGGACAGCTATACCAAGAGACCCAGTACTTC.

The rearrangement uses TRBV15 and TRBJ2-5; D is uncertain. The V end lost 0 bases, the J end lost 2 bases, and 4 bases lay between the germline ends. Germline lookup yields CDR1 LNHNV and CDR2 YYDKDF (reference sequence). This CDR3 contains 13 residues. The CDR3: CATSREHQETQYF. The CDR3 nucleotides read TGTGCCACCAGCAGAGAACATCAAGAGACCCAGTACTTC.

V is TRBV6-6 and J is TRBJ2-2; 10 nucleotides align to TRBD2. J lost 0 bases, V lost 7 bases, and 14 bases had no gene match. There are 19 residues in the CDR3. The germline V gene encodes CDR1 MNHNY and CDR2 SVGAGI (reference sequence). CDR3: CASTNSRISGGPNTGELFF. In DNA, the CDR3 is TGTGCCAGCACCAATTCAAGGATTAGCGGGGGGCCGAACACCGGGGAGCTGTTTTTT.